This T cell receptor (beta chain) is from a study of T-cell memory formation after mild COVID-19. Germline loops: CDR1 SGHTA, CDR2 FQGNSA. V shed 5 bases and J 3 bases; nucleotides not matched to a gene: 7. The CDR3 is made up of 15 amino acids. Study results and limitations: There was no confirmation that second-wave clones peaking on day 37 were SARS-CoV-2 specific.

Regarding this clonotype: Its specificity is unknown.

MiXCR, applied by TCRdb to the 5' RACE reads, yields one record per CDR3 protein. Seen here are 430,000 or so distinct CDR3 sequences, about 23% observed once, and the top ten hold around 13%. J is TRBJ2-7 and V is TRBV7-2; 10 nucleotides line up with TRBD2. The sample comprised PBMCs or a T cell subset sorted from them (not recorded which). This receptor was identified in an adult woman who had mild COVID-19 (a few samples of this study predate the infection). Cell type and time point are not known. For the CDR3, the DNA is TGTGCCAGCAGCAAGCTAGCGGGGGACCGCTACGAGCAGTACTTC. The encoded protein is CASSKLAGDRYEQYF.